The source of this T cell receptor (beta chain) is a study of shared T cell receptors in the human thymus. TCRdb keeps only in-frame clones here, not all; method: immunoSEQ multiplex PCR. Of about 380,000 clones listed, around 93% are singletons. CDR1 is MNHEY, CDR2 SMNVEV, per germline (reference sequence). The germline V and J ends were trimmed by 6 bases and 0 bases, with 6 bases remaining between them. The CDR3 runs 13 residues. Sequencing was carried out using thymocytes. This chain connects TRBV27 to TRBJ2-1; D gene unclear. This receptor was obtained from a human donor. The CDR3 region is CASSPPSYNEQFF. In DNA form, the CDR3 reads TGTGCCAGCAGCCCCCCCTCCTACAATGAGCAGTTCTTC.